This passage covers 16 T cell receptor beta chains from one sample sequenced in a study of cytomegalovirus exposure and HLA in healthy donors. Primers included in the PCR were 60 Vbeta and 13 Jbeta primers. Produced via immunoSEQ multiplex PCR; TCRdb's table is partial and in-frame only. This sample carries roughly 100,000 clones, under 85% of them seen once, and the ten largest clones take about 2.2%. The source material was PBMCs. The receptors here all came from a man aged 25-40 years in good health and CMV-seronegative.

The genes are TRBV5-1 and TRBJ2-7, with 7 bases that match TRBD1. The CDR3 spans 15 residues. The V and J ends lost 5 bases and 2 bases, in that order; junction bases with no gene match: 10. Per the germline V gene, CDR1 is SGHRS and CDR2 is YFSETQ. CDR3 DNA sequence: TGCGCCAGCAGGCTCCGGGACAGTACTACCTACGAGCAGTACTTC. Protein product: CASRLRDSTTYEQYF.

CDR3 nucleotide sequence: TGTGCCAGCAGTGCCGGTGACAGGGCTATTATGTCGGATACGCAGTATTTT. Its protein product is CASSAGDRAIMSDTQYF. V usage is TRBV9 and J usage is TRBJ2-3, with 7 bases matching TRBD1. Germline V gives CDR1 SGDLS, CDR2 YYNGEE. There are 17 residues in the CDR3. V trimming: 5 bases; J trimming: 6 bases; junction bases outside the gene matches: 18.

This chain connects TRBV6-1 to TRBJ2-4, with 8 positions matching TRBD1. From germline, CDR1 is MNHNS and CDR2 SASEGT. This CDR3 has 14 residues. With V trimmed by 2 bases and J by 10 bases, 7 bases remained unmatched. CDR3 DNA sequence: TGTGCCAGCAGTGAAACCCACTGGGACAGGATTCAGTACTTC. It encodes CASSETHWDRIQYF.

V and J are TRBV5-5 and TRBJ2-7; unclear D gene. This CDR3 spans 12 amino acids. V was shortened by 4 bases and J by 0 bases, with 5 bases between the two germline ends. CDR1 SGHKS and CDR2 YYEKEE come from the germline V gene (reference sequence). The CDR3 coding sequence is TGTGCCAGCAGCCCCCGCTCCTACGAGCAGTACTTC. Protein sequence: CASSPRSYEQYF.

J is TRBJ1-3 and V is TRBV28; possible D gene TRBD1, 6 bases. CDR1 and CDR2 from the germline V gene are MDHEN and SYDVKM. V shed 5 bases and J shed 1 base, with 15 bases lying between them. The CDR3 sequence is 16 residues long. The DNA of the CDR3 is TGTGCCAGCAGTCCAGAGACAGGTCCATCTGGAAACACCATATATTTT. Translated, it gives CASSPETGPSGNTIYF.

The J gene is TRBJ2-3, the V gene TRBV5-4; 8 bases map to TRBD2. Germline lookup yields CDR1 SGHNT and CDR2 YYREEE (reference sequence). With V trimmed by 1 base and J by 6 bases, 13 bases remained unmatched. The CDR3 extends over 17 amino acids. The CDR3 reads CASSLRASGWTPDTQYF. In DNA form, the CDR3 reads TGTGCCAGCAGCTTGAGGGCTAGCGGGTGGACCCCGGATACGCAGTATTTT.

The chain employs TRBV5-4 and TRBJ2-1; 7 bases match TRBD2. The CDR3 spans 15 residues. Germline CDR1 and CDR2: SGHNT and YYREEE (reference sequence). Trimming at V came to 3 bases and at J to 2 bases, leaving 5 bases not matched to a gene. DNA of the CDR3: TGTGCCAGCAGCTCTAGCGGTAAAGCCTACAATGAGCAGTTCTTC. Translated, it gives CASSSSGKAYNEQFF.

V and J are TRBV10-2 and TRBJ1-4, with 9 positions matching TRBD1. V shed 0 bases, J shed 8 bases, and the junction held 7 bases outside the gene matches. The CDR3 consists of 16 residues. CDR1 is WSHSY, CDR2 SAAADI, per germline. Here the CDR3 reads CASSESGTGGSEKLFF. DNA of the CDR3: TGCGCCAGCAGTGAGTCGGGTACAGGGGGCTCGGAAAAACTGTTTTTT.

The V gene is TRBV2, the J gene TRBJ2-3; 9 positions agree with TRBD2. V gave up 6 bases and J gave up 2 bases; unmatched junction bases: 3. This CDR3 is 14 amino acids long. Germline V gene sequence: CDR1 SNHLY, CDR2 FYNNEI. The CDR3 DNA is TGTGCCAGCAGCCGACTAGCGGACACAGATACGCAGTATTTT. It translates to CASSRLADTDTQYF.

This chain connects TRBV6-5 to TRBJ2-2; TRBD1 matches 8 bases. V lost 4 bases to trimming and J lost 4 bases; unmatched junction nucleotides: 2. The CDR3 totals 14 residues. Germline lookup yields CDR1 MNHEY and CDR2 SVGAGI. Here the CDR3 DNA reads TGTGCCAGCAGTTTCACAGGGGGCACCGGGGAGCTGTTTTTT. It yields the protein CASSFTGGTGELFF.

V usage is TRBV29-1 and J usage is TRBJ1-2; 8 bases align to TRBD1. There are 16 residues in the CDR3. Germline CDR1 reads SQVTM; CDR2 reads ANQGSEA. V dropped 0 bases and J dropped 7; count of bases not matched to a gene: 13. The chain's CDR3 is CSVEDRVDRGRAGYTF. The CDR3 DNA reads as TGCAGCGTTGAAGATCGGGTAGACAGGGGTAGGGCTGGCTACACCTTC.

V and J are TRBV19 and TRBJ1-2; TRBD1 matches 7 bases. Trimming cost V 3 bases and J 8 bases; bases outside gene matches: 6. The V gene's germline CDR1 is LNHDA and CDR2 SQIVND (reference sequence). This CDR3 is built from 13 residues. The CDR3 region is CASSMDRTGGYTF. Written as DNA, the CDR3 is TGTGCCAGTAGTATGGACAGGACGGGAGGCTACACCTTC.

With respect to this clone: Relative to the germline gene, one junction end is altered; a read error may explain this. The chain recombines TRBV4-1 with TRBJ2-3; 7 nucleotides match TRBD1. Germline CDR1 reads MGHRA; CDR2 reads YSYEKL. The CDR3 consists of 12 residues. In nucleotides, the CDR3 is TGCGCCAGCAGTCAAGGGGGCGGTACGCAGTATTTT. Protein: CASSQGGGTQYF.

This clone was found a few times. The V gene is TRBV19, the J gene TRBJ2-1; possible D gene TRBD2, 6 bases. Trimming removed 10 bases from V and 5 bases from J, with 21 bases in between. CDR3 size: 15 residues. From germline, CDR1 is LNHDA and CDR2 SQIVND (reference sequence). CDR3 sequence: CATFHGGMANNEQFF. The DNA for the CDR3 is TGTGCCACCTTCCACGGGGGAATGGCTAACAATGAGCAGTTCTTC.

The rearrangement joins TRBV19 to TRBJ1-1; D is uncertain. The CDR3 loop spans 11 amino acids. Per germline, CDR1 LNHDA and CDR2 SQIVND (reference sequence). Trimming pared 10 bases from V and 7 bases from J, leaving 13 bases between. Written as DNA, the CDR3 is TGTGCCACCGAGGGTATGGTTGAAGCTTTCTTT. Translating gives CATEGMVEAFF.

CDR3 bases: TGCAGCGTTACCAGGGGGCGCAATGAAAAACTGTTTTTT. Encoded protein: CSVTRGRNEKLFF. This chain joins TRBV29-1 and TRBJ1-4, with 8 bases lining up with TRBD1. CDR3 length: 13 residues. V shed 5 bases, J shed 5 bases, and the junction held 4 bases outside the gene matches. Looked up from germline, CDR1 is SQVTM and CDR2 is ANQGSEA.